A selection of T cell receptor beta chains follows, all from one sample in a study of CD8 T cells in Susac syndrome. TCRdb ran MiXCR on the immunoSEQ multiplex PCR reads and lists one entry per CDR3 protein. The sample records under 200,000 distinct CDR3 sequences, 94% being singletons. Material: CD4+ T cells from PBMCs. These receptor sequences come from a human donor with Susac syndrome. Both conserved end residues are part of each CDR3. Expanded clones are given a class, and other clones once, few, many or no size at all.

V: TRBV12-3/TRBV12-4; J: TRBJ2-3; size: -; CDR3: CASRAGTTGPTDTQYF
V: TRBV19; J: TRBJ1-2; size: -; CDR3: CASSLRTANYGYTF
V: TRBV5-4; J: TRBJ2-1; size: -; CDR3: CASSQQGGHNEQFF
V: TRBV20-1; J: TRBJ1-1; size: -; CDR3: CSASLGYTEAFF
V: TRBV20-1; J: TRBJ1-5; size: -; CDR3: CSARRVGWSNQPQHF
V: TRBV12-3/TRBV12-4; J: TRBJ2-4; size: -; CDR3: CASSPRGGAKNIQYF
V: TRBV5-1; J: TRBJ2-1; size: -; CDR3: CASSLGGGTGDEQFF
V: TRBV6-5; J: TRBJ2-2; size: few; CDR3: CASSYDSTGELFF
V: TRBV19; J: TRBJ2-3; size: -; CDR3: CASSPRRGVEDTQYF
V: TRBV30; J: TRBJ1-1; size: -; CDR3: CAWSSLTPNTEAFF
V: TRBV29-1; J: TRBJ2-3; size: -; CDR3: CSVETRRAEATDTQYF
V: TRBV9; J: TRBJ2-5; size: -; CDR3: CASSVAPGASRQETQYF
V: TRBV27; J: TRBJ2-3; size: once; CDR3: CASNGRRGGDTQYF
V: TRBV25-1; J: TRBJ1-2; size: -; CDR3: CASSEQGLDYGYTF
V: TRBV23-1; J: TRBJ1-6; size: -; CDR3: CASSRGCPTSPLHF
V: TRBV29-1; J: TRBJ2-5; size: once; CDR3: CSAGLQETQYF
V: TRBV12-3/TRBV12-4; J: TRBJ1-6; size: -; CDR3: CASSSGGVSPLHF
V: TRBV5-6; J: TRBJ2-1; size: -; CDR3: CASSPVDREEFF
V: TRBV20-1; J: TRBJ2-6; size: -; CDR3: CSARGVTGANVLTF
V: TRBV30; J: TRBJ1-5; size: -; CDR3: CAWRGQSNQPQHF
V: TRBV7-2; J: TRBJ1-2; size: -; CDR3: CASSPGPNYGYTF
V: TRBV20-1; J: TRBJ2-5; size: -; CDR3: CSAWSSQETQYF
V: TRBV29-1; J: TRBJ1-1; size: once; CDR3: CSVFQNTEAFF
V: TRBV29-1; J: TRBJ1-3; size: -; CDR3: CSVLTAGNTIYF
V: TRBV24-1; J: TRBJ2-3; size: -; CDR3: CATSDTRQGYRADTQYF
V: TRBV2; J: TRBJ1-6; size: -; CDR3: CASSTTLGTVDNSPLHF
V: TRBV7-8; J: TRBJ1-5; size: -; CDR3: CASSFSNQPQHF